This TCR beta chain is drawn from a study of spatial heterogeneity in lung cancer. About the study: A T cell module score from matched bulk RNA-seq correlated strongly with TCR transcript counts in tumor regions.

V gave up 8 bases and J gave up 4 bases; unmatched junction bases: 17. CDR1 and CDR2 (germline): MNHEY, SMNVEV (reference sequence). The CDR3 length is 16 residues. Each CDR3 protein is one row after TCRdb ran MiXCR on the 5' RACE reads. The sample records about 1,700 distinct CDR3 sequences, 20% being singletons. As for time point: sample taken at primary tumor resection. Unsorted samples of tumor, nontumor lung or frozen PBMC had their whole RNA sequenced. In its sample, this clonotype is medium-sized. The antigen is not known. The library was built for alpha chains, so this beta chain is an off-target read and its size means little. Findings and limits, study-wide: Tumor mutation counts were tracked by expanded intratumoral alpha and beta TCR counts.

The sample consisted of lung tumor tissue, taken at surgery. The chain is built from TRBV27 and TRBJ2-7; TRBD2 matches at 7 bases. This sequence was found in a male donor with early-stage non-small cell lung cancer. CDR3 DNA sequence: TGTGCCAGCTTCACGCGGGGGTCGCGGGCGCTTTACGAGCAGTACTTC. Translation: CASFTRGSRALYEQYF.